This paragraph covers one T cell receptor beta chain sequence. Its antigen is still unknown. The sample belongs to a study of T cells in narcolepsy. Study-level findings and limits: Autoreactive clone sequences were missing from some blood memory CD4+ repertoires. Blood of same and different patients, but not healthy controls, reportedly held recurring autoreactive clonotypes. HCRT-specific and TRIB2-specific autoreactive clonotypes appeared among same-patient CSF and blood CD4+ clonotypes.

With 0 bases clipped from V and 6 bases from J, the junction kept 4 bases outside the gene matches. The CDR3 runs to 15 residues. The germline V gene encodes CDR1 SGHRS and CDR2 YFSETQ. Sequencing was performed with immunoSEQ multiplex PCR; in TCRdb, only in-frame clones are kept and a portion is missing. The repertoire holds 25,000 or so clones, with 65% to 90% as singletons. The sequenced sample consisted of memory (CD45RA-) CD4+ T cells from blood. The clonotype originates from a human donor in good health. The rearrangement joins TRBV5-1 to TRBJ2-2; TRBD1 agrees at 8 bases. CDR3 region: CASSLGTGIPGELFF. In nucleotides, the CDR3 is TGCGCCAGCAGCTTGGGGACAGGGATCCCCGGGGAGCTGTTTTTT.